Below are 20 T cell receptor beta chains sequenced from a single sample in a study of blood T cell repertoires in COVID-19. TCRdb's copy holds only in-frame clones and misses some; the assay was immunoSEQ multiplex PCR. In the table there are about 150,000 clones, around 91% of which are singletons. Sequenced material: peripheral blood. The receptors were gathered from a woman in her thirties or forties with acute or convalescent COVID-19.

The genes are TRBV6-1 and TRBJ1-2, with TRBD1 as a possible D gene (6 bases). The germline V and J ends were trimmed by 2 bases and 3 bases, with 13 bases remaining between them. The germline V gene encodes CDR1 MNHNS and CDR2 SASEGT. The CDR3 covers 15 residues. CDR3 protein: CASSEWGRGDYGYTF. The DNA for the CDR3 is TGTGCCAGCAGTGAATGGGGCAGGGGCGACTATGGCTACACCTTC.

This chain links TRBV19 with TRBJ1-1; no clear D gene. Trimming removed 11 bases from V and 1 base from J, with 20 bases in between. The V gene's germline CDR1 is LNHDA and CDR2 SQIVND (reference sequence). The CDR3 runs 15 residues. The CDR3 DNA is TGTGCCGTTAAACTCAACTACGGATGGAACACTGAAGCTTTCTTT. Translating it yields CAVKLNYGWNTEAFF. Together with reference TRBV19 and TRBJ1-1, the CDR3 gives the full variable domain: DGGITQSPKYLFRKEGQNVTLSCEQNLNHDAMYWYRQDPGQGLRLIYYSQIVNDFQKGDIAEGYSVSREKKESFPLTVTSAQKNPTAFYLCAVKLNYGWNTEAFFGQGTRLTVV.

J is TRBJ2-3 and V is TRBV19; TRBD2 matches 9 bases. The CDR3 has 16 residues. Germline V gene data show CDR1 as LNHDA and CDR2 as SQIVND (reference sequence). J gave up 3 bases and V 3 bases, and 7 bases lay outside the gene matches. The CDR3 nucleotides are TGTGCCAGTAGTATCTGGCGGGGGGGCCGAACAGATACGCAGTATTTT. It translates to CASSIWRGGRTDTQYF.

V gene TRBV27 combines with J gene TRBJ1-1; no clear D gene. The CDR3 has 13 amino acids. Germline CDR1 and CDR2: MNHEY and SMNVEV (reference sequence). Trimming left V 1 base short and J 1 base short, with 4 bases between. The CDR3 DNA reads TGTGCCAGCAGTTTATTCAGGAACACTGAAGCTTTCTTT. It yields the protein CASSLFRNTEAFF.

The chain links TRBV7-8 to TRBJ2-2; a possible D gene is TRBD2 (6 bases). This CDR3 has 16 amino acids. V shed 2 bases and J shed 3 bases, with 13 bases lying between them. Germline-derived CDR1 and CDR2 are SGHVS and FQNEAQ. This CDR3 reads CASSLSWGVDTGELFF. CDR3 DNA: TGTGCCAGCAGCTTAAGTTGGGGGGTTGACACCGGGGAGCTGTTTTTT.

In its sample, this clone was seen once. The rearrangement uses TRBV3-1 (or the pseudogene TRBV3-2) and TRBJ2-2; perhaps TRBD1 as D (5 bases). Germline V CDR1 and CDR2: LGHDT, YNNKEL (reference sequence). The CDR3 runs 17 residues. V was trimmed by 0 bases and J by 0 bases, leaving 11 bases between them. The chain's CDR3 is CASSQDWTYANTGELFF. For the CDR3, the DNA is TGTGCCAGCAGCCAAGATTGGACATACGCGAACACCGGGGAGCTGTTTTTT.

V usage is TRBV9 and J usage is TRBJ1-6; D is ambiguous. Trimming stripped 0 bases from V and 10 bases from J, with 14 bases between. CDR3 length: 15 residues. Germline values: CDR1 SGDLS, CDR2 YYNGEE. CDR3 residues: CASSVGGSLGSPLHF. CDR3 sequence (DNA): TGTGCCAGCAGCGTAGGTGGCAGCTTGGGCTCACCCCTCCACTTT.

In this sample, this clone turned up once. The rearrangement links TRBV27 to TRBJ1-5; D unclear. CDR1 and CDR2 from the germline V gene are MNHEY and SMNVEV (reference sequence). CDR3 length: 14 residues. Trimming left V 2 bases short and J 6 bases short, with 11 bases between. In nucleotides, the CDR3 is TGTGCCAGCAGTTTAGTCGGAGGCGGTCAGCCCCAGCATTTT. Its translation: CASSLVGGGQPQHF.

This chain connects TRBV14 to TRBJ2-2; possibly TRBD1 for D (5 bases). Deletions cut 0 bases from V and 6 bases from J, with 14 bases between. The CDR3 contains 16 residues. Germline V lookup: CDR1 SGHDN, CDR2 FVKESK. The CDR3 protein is CASSQDLPFRAGELFF. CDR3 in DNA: TGTGCCAGCAGCCAAGATCTCCCTTTCAGGGCCGGGGAGCTGTTTTTT.

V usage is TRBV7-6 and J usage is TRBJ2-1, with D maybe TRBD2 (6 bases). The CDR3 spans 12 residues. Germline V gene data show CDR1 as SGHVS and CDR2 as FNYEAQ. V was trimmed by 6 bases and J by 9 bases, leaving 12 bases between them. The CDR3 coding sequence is TGTGCCAGCAGTCAAGTAGCGGTTGAGCAGTTCTTC. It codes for CASSQVAVEQFF.

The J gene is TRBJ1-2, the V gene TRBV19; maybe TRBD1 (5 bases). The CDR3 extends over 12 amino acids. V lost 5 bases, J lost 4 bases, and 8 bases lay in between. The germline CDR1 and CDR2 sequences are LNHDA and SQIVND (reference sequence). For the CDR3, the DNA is TGTGCCAGTAGTGACAGCCTCTATGGCTACACCTTC. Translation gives CASSDSLYGYTF.

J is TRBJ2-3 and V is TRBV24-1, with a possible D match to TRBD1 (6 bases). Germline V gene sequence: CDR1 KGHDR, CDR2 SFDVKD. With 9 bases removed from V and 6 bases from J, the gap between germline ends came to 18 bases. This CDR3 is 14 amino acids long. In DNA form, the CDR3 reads TGTGCCACCGCGCACAGGGTAAAATTGGATACGCAGTATTTT. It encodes CATAHRVKLDTQYF.

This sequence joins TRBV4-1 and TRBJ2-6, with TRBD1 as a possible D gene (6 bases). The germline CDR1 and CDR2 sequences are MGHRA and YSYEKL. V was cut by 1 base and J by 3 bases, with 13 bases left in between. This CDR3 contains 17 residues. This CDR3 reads CASSQGRGRGGANVLTF. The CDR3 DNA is TGCGCCAGCAGCCAAGGACGGGGCAGGGGTGGGGCCAACGTCCTGACTTTC.

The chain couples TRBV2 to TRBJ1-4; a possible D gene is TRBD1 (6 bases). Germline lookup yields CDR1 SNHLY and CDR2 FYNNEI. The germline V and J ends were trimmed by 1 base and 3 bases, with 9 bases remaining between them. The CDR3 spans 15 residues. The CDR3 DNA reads TGTGCCAGCAGTGAAGAGGGGGTTGCTAATGAAAAACTGTTTTTT. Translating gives CASSEEGVANEKLFF. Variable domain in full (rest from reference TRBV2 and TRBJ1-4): EPEVTQTPSHQVTQMGQEVILRCVPISNHLYFYWYRQILGQKVEFLVSFYNNEISEKSEIFDDQFSVERPDGSNFTLKIRSTKLEDSAMYFCASSEEGVANEKLFFGSGTQLSVL.

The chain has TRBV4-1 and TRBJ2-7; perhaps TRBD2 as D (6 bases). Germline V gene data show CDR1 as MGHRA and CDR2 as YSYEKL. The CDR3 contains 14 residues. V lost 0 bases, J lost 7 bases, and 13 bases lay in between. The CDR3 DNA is TGCGCCAGCAGCCAAGATCCCAGCGGGTTGGAGCAGTACTTC. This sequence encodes CASSQDPSGLEQYF.

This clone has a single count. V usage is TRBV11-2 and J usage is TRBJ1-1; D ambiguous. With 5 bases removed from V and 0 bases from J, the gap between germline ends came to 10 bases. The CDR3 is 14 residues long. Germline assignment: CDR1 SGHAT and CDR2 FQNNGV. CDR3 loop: CASSPTVVNTEAFF. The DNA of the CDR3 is TGTGCCAGCAGCCCTACCGTTGTGAACACTGAAGCTTTCTTT.

The CDR3 nucleotides are TGTGCTAGTGGTTTGGGGGCCGCAGGGCGTGATGAAGCTTTCTTT. It translates to CASGLGAAGRDEAFF. This chain connects TRBV12-5 to TRBJ1-1; D perhaps matches TRBD1 (5 bases). The germline V gene has CDR1 LGHNT and CDR2 FRNRAP. Trimming pared 1 base from V and 7 bases from J, leaving 16 bases between. The CDR3 runs 15 residues.

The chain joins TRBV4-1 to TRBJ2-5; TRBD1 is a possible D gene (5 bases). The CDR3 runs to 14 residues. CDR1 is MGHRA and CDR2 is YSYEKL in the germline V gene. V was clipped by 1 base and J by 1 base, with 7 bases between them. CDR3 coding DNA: TGCGCCAGCAGCCAAGTCGACAGCCAAGAGACCCAGTACTTC. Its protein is CASSQVDSQETQYF.

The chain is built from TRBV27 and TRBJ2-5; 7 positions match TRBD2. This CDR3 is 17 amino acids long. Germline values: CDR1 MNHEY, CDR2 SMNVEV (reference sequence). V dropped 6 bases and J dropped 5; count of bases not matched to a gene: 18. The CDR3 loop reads CASSPWVGMGGGETQYF. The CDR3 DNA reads TGTGCCAGCAGCCCCTGGGTCGGGATGGGGGGAGGGGAGACCCAGTACTTC.

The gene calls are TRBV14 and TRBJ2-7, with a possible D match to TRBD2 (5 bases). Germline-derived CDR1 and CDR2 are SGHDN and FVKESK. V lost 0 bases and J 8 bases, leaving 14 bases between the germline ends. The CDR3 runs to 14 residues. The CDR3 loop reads CASSQEGRLGKQYF. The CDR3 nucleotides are TGTGCCAGCAGCCAAGAAGGTAGGCTCGGGAAGCAGTACTTC.